The text below deals with one T cell receptor beta chain. This specimen belongs to a study of blood T cell repertoires in COVID-19. Across the whole study: Sites across the United States, Italy and Spain contributed samples from acute and convalescent COVID-19. PBMCs, B-cell-depleted T cells, or T cells provided the cDNA or gDNA that made up the material.

Trimming took 1 base from V and 5 from J; bases not matched to a gene: 0. Germline-derived CDR1 and CDR2 are KGHSH and LQKENI. The CDR3 runs 15 residues. Original analysis: Scientists estimated how many nucleated cells there were by amplifying reference gene primers. The repertoire was sequenced with immunoSEQ multiplex PCR; TCRdb's copy has only in-frame clones and lacks some. From that table come the V and J calls and clone size; the DNA was used to work out D and trimming. The sample carries under 75,000 clones, 80% recorded once. The TCR comes from an older man who had recovered from COVID-19. Sequenced material: peripheral blood. The chain uses TRBV18 and TRBJ1-6; 9 positions agree with TRBD1. The CDR3 reads CASSPRQGDNSPLHF. The DNA for the CDR3 is TGTGCCAGCTCACCACGACAGGGGGATAATTCACCCCTCCACTTT.